This TCR beta chain was sequenced in a study of T cell repertoires and HLA-DP antigens listed by TCRdb under 2018. Turning to the overall study: Using HeLa cells transduced to present allogeneic HLA-DP, the study set up an in vitro model of CD4+ T cell alloreactivity. Of the three donors, two were male and one was female, with ages ranging from the 18-to-29 band to the 60-to-69 band. On average, approximately 220 ng of DNA went in for sorted CD137+CD4+ samples, versus roughly 1,300 ng for pre-culture CD4+ samples. Compared with self, one alloantigen differed at one amino acid in the peptide-binding groove and the other differed at fewer than 12, modelling structurally similar versus dissimilar alloantigens.

Magnetic bead negative selection was used to isolate untouched CD4+ T cells from Ficoll-separated PBMC, with an average purity of 97.7%. Magnetic beads were used to isolate untouched CD4+ T cells from Ficoll-separated PBMC, giving roughly 98% purity with negligible CD8+ contamination. Peripheral blood mononuclear cells came from the buffy coats of a few healthy blood donors. All three donors were CMV seronegative. The DNeasy Blood & Tissue Kit was used for extraction of genomic DNA. TCRB sequencing was performed on genomic DNA from sorted CD137+CD4+ cells and pre-culture CD4+ baseline samples from each subject. To note about this clone: What this receptor recognizes is not known. The input lacks base qualities; no much larger clone sits a single base away.

The study at large found these results: The naive and memory CD4+ repertoires were not analysed as separate populations. Clonality of sorted CD137+ cells was similar against both alloantigens (roughly 0.4) and much higher than in pre-culture samples (approximately 0.039). An average cumulative frequency of 36.3% against one allele and less than 65% against the other was found for clones undetected before culture. Limitations were identified as the inclusion of only three donors, the use of a non-physiological HeLa antigen-presenting system, and the use of total CD4+ responder cells.

The immunoSEQ multiplex PCR, with forward primers for 54 TRBV segments and reverse primers for 13 TRBJ segments, was used to amplify TCRB CDR3 regions. Pre-culture CD4+ samples were sequenced at deep resolution, targeting 210,000 or so T cell genomes. Sequencing of the amplicons on an Illumina HiSeq System generated 87 bp reads spanning the CDR3. From the authors' description of their analysis: PCR and sequencing errors in the reads were corrected, and CDR3 regions were defined by aligning to IMGT reference sequences. Synthetic template pools were used to estimate template counts and unique rearrangement counts. Clonality was calculated as 1 minus Pielou's evenness. Richness was estimated with the Daley-Smith estimator. Morisita's index served as the measure of repertoire overlap. Clones present in cultured samples but not detected in the pre-culture repertoire of the same donor were defined as low-abundance clones. Imported from immuneACCESS, the table was reduced by TCRdb to in-frame sequences with V and J called. These copies leave out some clones; in studies compared against another copy, an unresolved V gene accounts for under half, and the cause of the remainder is not known. Clonal size and the V and J genes are those of that table, whereas D and trimming came from the DNA. This sample is represented by some 120,000 clones; 80% to 95% of them were singletons. The ten biggest clones cover less than 0.35% of the sample.

The TCR sequence derives from a woman aged 18-29 years in good health and CMV-seronegative. The source material was CD4+ T cells from PBMCs.

The nucleotides are TGTGCCAGCTCGCAAGGGACTAGTCGCGCGAAGGGCGGTTACAATGAGCAGTTCTTC. It is translated as CASSQGTSRAKGGYNEQFF. The sequence joins TRBV27 to TRBJ2-1; 8 central bases correspond to TRBD2. The germline V gene encodes CDR1 MNHEY and CDR2 SMNVEV (reference sequence). Compared with germline, V lacks 8 bases and J lacks 4 bases; bases without a gene match: 22. The CDR3 spans 19 residues, from the cysteine through the phenylalanine. Here the CDR3 DNA is all that survives: 57 bases in frame from base 1.